This entry describes one TCR beta chain. The authors reverse transcribed roughly 0.5 to 1 ug RNA with random hexamers. MiXCR, applied by TCRdb to the immunoSEQ multiplex PCR reads, yields one record per CDR3 protein. Among about 190,000 distinct CDR3 sequences, approximately 95% were seen once, and the ten largest hold about 0.17%. Germline CDR1 LGHDT, CDR2 YNNKEL (reference sequence). This CDR3 is 12 amino acids long. The ends were cut back, 2 bases at V and 0 bases at J, with 1 base in the middle. The data stem from a study of CD8 T cells in Susac syndrome. This clonotype was obtained from a human donor with Susac syndrome. Material: CD8+ T cells from PBMCs. The genes are TRBV3-1 and TRBJ1-2; D not resolved. CDR3 nucleotides: TGTGCCAGCAGCCAATCTAACTATGGCTACACCTTC. This translates into CASSQSNYGYTF.